A single sample gave rise to the 9 T cell receptor beta chains below, sequenced in a study of breast tumors, draining lymph nodes, adjacent tissues. From the multiplex PCR reads, TCRdb called clonotypes with MiXCR, one entry per CDR3 protein. This sample has approximately 90,000 distinct CDR3 sequences, with more than 25% found just once. Axillary draining lymph nodes of breast cancer patients supplied the node samples. Sequences were obtained from axillary lymph node tissue. The receptors stem from a female donor with breast cancer. Some clones in this sample may be carry-over from other donors' samples.

The chain employs TRBV28 and TRBJ2-2, with TRBD2 identical over 10 bases. This CDR3 has 15 amino acids. The V gene's germline CDR1 is MDHEN and CDR2 SYDVKM. V shed 6 bases and J 5 bases; nucleotides not matched to a gene: 6. The CDR3 nucleotides read TGTGCCAGCAGGTCCCAGACTAGCGGGACCGGGGAGCTGTTTTTT. Translated, it gives CASRSQTSGTGELFF. Combining the CDR3 with reference TRBV28 and TRBJ2-2 gives the whole variable domain DVKVTQSSRYLVKRTGEKVFLECVQDMDHENMFWYRQDPGLGLRLIYFSYDVKMKEKGDIPEGYSVSREKKERFSLILESASTNQTSMYLCASRSQTSGTGELFFGEGSRLTVL.

In this sample, this clonotype turned up many times. V and J are TRBV4-3 and TRBJ2-7; 12 nucleotides line up with TRBD2. The V gene's germline CDR1 is LGHNA and CDR2 YSLEER. The CDR3 has 18 amino acids. The V gene end was trimmed by 0 bases and the J gene end by 4 bases; junction bases not matched to a gene: 10. CDR3 nucleotides: TGCGCCAGCAGCCAAGAATATGAGGCTAGCGGGAGGGGGTACGAGCAGTACTTC. Encoded protein: CASSQEYEASGRGYEQYF.

For this clonotype: It may be a read error: a sequence one base away is much more abundant. The V gene is TRBV6-1, the J gene TRBJ1-6; no clear D. This CDR3 spans 13 amino acids. Germline V gene sequence: CDR1 MNHNS, CDR2 SASEGT. Trimming took off 11 bases at V and 2 bases at J, with 10 bases between the two ends. Here the CDR3 DNA reads TGTGCCGGCCGGCACACCTATAATTCACCCCTCCACTTT. Translating it yields CAGRHTYNSPLHF.

This clonotype has ten or more counts. This chain joins TRBV7-2 and TRBJ1-3; D may be TRBD1 (6 bases). The V gene lost 6 bases and the J gene lost 5 bases, with 14 bases spanning the gap. This CDR3 is 14 amino acids long. From germline, CDR1 is SGHTA and CDR2 FQGNSA. CDR3 DNA sequence: TGTGCCAGCAGACCGACAGGATTCCGAAACACCATATATTTT. This gives the protein CASRPTGFRNTIYF.

V and J are TRBV20-1 and TRBJ1-2; TRBD1 might be the D (5 bases). The germline V gene encodes CDR1 DFQATT and CDR2 SNEGSKA (reference sequence). The CDR3 contains 13 residues. The CDR3 nucleotides read TGCAGCGCCATCAGGGTAAAGAACTATGGCTACACCTTC. The encoded protein is CSAIRVKNYGYTF.

In this sample, this clonotype turned up many times. V and J are TRBV19 and TRBJ1-2; D unresolved. In germline, CDR1 is LNHDA, CDR2 SQIVND (reference sequence). The CDR3 totals 13 residues. Trimming took off 3 bases at V and 3 bases at J, with 8 bases between the two ends. The DNA for the CDR3 is TGTGCCAGTAGTATGACCAATTACTATGGCTACACCTTC. This encodes CASSMTNYYGYTF.

This clonotype was detected ten times or more. The chain carries TRBV2 and TRBJ1-4; D remains ambiguous. This CDR3 is built from 14 residues. The germline V and J ends were trimmed by 7 bases and 6 bases, with 15 bases remaining between them. Germline CDR1 is SNHLY and CDR2 is FYNNEI. The DNA for the CDR3 is TGTGCCAGCAACGCGGGAGGGAGACATGAAAAACTGTTTTTT. It encodes CASNAGGRHEKLFF.

In this sample, this clonotype turned up many times. The CDR3 DNA follows: TGTGCCAGTAGTCCCCGGGACAGGGATGATCAGCCCCAGCATTTT. Its translation is CASSPRDRDDQPQHF. This chain uses TRBV19 with TRBJ1-5; TRBD1 aligns across 9 bases. From germline, CDR1 is LNHDA and CDR2 SQIVND (reference sequence). V gave up 5 bases and J gave up 5 bases; unmatched junction bases: 7. The CDR3 length is 15 residues.

The V gene is TRBV3-1, the J gene TRBJ2-4; a possible D gene is TRBD2 (5 bases). The CDR3 loop spans 14 amino acids. Germline V gene sequence: CDR1 LGHDT, CDR2 YNNKEL (reference sequence). Trimming took off 4 bases at V and 6 bases at J, with 13 bases between the two ends. The DNA for the CDR3 is TGTGCCAGCAGCCTCCGGGAAGAAGGAAACATTCAGTACTTC. Protein product: CASSLREEGNIQYF.